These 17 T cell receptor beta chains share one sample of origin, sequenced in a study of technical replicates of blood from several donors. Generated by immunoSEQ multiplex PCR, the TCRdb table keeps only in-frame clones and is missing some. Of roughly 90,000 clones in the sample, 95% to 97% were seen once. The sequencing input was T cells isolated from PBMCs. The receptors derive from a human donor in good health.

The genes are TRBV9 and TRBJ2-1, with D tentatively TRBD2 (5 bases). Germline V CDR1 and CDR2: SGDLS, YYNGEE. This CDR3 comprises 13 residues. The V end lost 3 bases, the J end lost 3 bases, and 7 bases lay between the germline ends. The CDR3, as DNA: TGTGCCAGCAGCGCGGAGGTCTACAATGAGCAGTTCTTC. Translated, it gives CASSAEVYNEQFF.

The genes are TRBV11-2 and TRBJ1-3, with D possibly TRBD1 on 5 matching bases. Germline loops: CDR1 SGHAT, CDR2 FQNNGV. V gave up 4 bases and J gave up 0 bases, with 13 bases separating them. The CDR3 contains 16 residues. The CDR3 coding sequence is TGTGCCAGCAGCTCTGTGGGGCCCAGCTCTGGAAACACCATATATTTT. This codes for CASSSVGPSSGNTIYF.

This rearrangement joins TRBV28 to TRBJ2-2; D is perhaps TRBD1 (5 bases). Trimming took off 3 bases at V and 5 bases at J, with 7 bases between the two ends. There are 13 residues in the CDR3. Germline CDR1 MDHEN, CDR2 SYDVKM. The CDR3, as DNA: TGTGCCAGCAGTTTCAGGGTGACCGGGGAGCTGTTTTTT. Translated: CASSFRVTGELFF.

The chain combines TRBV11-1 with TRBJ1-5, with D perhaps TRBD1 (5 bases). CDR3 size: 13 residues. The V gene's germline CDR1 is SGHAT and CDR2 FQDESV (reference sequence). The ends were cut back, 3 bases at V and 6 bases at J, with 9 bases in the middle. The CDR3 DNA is TGTGCCAGCAGCTTCGGGGGGGGTCAGCCCCAGCATTTT. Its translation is CASSFGGGQPQHF.

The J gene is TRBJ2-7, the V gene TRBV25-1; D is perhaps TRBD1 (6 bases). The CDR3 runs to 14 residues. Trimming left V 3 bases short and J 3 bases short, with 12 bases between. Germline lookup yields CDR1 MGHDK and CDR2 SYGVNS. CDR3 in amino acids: CASSEPDSIYEQYF. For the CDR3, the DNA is TGTGCCAGCAGTGAGCCGGACAGTATCTACGAGCAGTACTTC.

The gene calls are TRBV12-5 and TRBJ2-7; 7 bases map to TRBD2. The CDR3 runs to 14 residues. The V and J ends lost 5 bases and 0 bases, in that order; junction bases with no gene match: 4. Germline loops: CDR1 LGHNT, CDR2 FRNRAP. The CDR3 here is CASGPGLSSYEQYF. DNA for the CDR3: TGTGCTAGTGGTCCGGGACTAAGCTCCTACGAGCAGTACTTC.

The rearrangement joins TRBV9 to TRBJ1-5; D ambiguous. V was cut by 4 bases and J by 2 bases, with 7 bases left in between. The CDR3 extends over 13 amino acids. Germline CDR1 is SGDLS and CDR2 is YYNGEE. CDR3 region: CASSPGGNQPQHF. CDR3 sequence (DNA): TGTGCCAGCAGCCCGGGTGGCAATCAGCCCCAGCATTTT.

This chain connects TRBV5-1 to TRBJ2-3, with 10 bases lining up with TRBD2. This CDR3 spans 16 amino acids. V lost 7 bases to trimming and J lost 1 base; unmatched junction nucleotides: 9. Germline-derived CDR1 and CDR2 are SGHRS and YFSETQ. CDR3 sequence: CASRSGRVLRTDTQYF. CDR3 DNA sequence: TGCGCCAGCCGCAGCGGGAGGGTGCTACGCACAGATACGCAGTATTTT.

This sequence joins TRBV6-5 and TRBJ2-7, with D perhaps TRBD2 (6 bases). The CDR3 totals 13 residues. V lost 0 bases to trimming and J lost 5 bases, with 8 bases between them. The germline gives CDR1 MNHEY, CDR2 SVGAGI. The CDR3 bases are TGTGCCAGCAGTTACTCTTGGGGGGACGAGCAGTACTTC. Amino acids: CASSYSWGDEQYF.

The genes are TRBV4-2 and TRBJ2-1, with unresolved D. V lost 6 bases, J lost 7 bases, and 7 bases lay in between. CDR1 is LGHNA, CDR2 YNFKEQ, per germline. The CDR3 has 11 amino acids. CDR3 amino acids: CASRSQNEQFF. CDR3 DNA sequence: TGTGCCAGCAGGTCCCAAAATGAGCAGTTCTTC.

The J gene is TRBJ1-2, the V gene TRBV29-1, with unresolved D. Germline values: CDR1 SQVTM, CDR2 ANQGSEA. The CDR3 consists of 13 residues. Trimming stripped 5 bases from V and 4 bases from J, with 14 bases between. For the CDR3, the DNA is TGCAGCGTTCCCCCGGGTTACTCCTATGGCTACACCTTC. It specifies CSVPPGYSYGYTF.

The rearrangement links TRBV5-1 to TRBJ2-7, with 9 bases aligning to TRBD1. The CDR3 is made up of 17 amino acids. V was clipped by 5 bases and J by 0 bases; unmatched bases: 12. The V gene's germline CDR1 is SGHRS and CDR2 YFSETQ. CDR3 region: CASRTGTGSLISYEQYF. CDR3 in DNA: TGCGCCAGCAGGACCGGGACAGGGTCCCTCATCTCCTACGAGCAGTACTTC.

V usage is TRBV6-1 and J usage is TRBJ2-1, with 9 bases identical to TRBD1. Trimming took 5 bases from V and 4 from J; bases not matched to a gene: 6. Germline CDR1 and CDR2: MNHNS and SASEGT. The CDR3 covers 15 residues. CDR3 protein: CASSLDRGIYNEQFF. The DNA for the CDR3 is TGTGCCAGCAGTCTGGACAGGGGAATATACAATGAGCAGTTCTTC.

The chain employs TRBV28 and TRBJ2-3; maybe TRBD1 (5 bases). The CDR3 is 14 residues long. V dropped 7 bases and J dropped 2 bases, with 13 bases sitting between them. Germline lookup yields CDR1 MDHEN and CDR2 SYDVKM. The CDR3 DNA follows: TGTGCCAGCACCCAAGACAGATTCACAGATACGCAGTATTTT. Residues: CASTQDRFTDTQYF. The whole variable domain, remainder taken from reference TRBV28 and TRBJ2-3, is DVKVTQSSRYLVKRTGEKVFLECVQDMDHENMFWYRQDPGLGLRLIYFSYDVKMKEKGDIPEGYSVSREKKERFSLILESASTNQTSMYLCASTQDRFTDTQYFGPGTRLTVL.

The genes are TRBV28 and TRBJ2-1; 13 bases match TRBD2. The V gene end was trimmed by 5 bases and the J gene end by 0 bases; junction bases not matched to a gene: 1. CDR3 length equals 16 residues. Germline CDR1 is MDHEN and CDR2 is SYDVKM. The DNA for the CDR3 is TGTGCCAGCAGTGGGACTAGCGGGGCCTCCTACAATGAGCAGTTCTTC. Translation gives CASSGTSGASYNEQFF. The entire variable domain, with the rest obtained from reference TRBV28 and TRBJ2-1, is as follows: DVKVTQSSRYLVKRTGEKVFLECVQDMDHENMFWYRQDPGLGLRLIYFSYDVKMKEKGDIPEGYSVSREKKERFSLILESASTNQTSMYLCASSGTSGASYNEQFFGPGTRLTVL.

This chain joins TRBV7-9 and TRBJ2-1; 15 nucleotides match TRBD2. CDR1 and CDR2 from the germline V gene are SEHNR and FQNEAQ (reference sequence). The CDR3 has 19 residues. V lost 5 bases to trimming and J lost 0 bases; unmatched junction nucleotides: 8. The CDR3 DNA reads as TGTGCCAGCAGCCCTGGACTAGCGGGAGGGTTATACTCCTACAATGAGCAGTTCTTC. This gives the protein CASSPGLAGGLYSYNEQFF.

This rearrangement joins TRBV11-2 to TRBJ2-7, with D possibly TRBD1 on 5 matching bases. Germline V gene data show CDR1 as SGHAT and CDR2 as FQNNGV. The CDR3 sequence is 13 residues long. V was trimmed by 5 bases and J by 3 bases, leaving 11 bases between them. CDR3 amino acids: CASSREDNYEQYF. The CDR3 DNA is TGTGCCAGCAGCAGAGAGGACAACTACGAGCAGTACTTC.